A single sample gave rise to the 29 T cell receptor beta chains below, sequenced in a study of T cells in women clearing cervical HPV infection. TCRdb keeps only in-frame clones here, not all; method: immunoSEQ multiplex PCR. The sample features about 17,000 clones, with roughly a tenth in its top ten. The sample comprised blood buffy coat. These receptors originate from a woman aged 18-70 years with a cervical HPV16 infection that either progressed to CIN3+ or cleared (not recorded which).

As concerns this clone: Read sequence stops 3 residues before the CDR3 end, and the germline J gene provides the missing end. The chain is built from TRBV30 and TRBJ2-5; D is ambiguous. Trimming stripped 5 bases from V and 7 bases from J, with 14 bases between. The CDR3 consists of 12 residues. From germline, CDR1 is GTSNPN and CDR2 SVGIG (reference sequence). The sequenced part of the CDR3 DNA is TGTGCCTGGTCGAGTCTCCTCGGGACC. This sequence encodes CAWSSLLGT. The full-length CDR3 reads as CAWSSLLGTQYF.

Worth noting for this clone: The missing CDR3 end, 3 residues past where the read stops, is filled in from the germline J gene. The V and J genes are TRBV2 and TRBJ2-2; TRBD2 matches 8 bases. Losses at the gene ends were 7 bases for V and 5 bases for J; bases not matched to a gene: 6. In germline, CDR1 is SNHLY, CDR2 FYNNEI. The CDR3 totals 14 residues. CDR3 region: CASTREEATGELFF. Incomplete CDR3 DNA: TGTGCCAGCACGCGGGAGGAGGCTACCGGGGAG. Filled out from reference TRBV2 and TRBJ2-2, the complete variable domain reads EPEVTQTPSHQVTQMGQEVILRCVPISNHLYFYWYRQILGQKVEFLVSFYNNEISEKSEIFDDQFSVERPDGSNFTLKIRSTKLEDSAMYFCASTREEATGELFFGEGSRLTVL.

Points on this clone: The missing CDR3 end, 3 residues past where the read stops, is filled in from the germline J gene. The rearrangement joins TRBV5-4 to TRBJ2-1; D gene uncertain. Trimming took 4 bases from V and 5 from J, leaving 16 bases between them. This CDR3 has 15 amino acids. The germline gives CDR1 SGHNT, CDR2 YYREEE (reference sequence). The chain's CDR3 is CASSRRVPQDNEQFF. The DNA read from the CDR3 is TGTGCCAGCAGCAGAAGGGTTCCCCAAGACAATGAG.

Regarding this clone: Read data end 3 residues before the CDR3 end; the end is taken from the germline J gene. The chain uses TRBV5-1 and TRBJ1-1; 10 nucleotides line up with TRBD1. The CDR3 length is 16 residues. Germline CDR1 is SGHRS and CDR2 is YFSETQ. V lost 0 bases and J lost 2; bases outside the gene matches: 4. The CDR3 loop reads CASSLVGTGVNTEAFF. Partial CDR3 DNA: TGCGCCAGCAGCTTGGTCGGGACAGGGGTCAACACTGAA.

This clone is called medium-sized based on its frequency. The read terminates 3 residues ahead of where the CDR3 ends, so the germline J gene completes it. This sequence joins TRBV2 and TRBJ2-3; perhaps TRBD2 as D (6 bases). CDR3 length equals 14 residues. Germline lookup yields CDR1 SNHLY and CDR2 FYNNEI. CDR3 protein: CASSSPPALATQYF. The sequenced part of the CDR3 DNA is TGTGCCAGCAGCTCTCCGCCAGCGCTAGCGACG. The entire variable domain, with the rest obtained from reference TRBV2 and TRBJ2-3, is as follows: EPEVTQTPSHQVTQMGQEVILRCVPISNHLYFYWYRQILGQKVEFLVSFYNNEISEKSEIFDDQFSVERPDGSNFTLKIRSTKLEDSAMYFCASSSPPALATQYFGPGTRLTVL.

Regarding this clone: The read stops 3 residues short of the end of the CDR3; the missing end is completed from the germline J gene. The chain is built from TRBV7-8 and TRBJ2-7; D is undetermined. Germline lookup yields CDR1 SGHVS and CDR2 FQNEAQ. V was pared by 3 bases and J by 2 bases, with 14 bases between. The CDR3 spans 15 residues. The part of the CDR3 DNA that was read is TGTGCCAGCAGCTTCGGCCAGGCCCTTACCTACGAG. Translated, it gives CASSFGQALTYE. The CDR3, in full, reads CASSFGQALTYEQYF.

As regards this clone: Read data end 3 residues before the CDR3 end; the end is taken from the germline J gene. The V and J genes are TRBV14 and TRBJ2-5; D gene unclear. Trimming removed 4 bases at V and 2 bases at J, with 8 bases between. From germline, CDR1 is SGHDN and CDR2 FVKESK. The CDR3 covers 13 residues. The CDR3 loop reads CASSLPEQETQYF. The sequenced CDR3 bases are TGTGCCAGCAGCCTGCCAGAACAAGAGACC.

As to this clone: Sequencing ends 3 residues short of the CDR3 end; the germline J gene provides the rest. The V gene is TRBV29-1, the J gene TRBJ2-5; no clear D. V was trimmed by 3 bases and J by 1 base, leaving 12 bases between them. This CDR3 is built from 14 residues. The germline V gene has CDR1 SQVTM and CDR2 ANQGSEA. CDR3 loop: CSVDRFFPQETQYF. Incomplete CDR3 DNA: TGCAGCGTTGATAGATTCTTCCCCCAAGAGACC.

Turning to this clone: The read finishes 3 residues shy of the CDR3 end, and the germline J gene is used to complete it. The rearrangement links TRBV5-1 to TRBJ2-7; D unresolved. Germline V CDR1 and CDR2: SGHRS, YFSETQ. The CDR3 spans 14 residues. Trimming stripped 2 bases from V and 6 bases from J, with 15 bases between. CDR3 region: CASSFGGVGSEQYF. CDR3 DNA (partial): TGCGCCAGCAGCTTCGGCGGAGTTGGCTCCGAG.

As concerns this clone: The read ends 3 residues shy of where the CDR3 ends; the end is completed using the germline J gene. The chain uses TRBV11-2 and TRBJ1-1; TRBD1 might be the D (5 bases). CDR3 length: 14 residues. V gave up 5 bases and J gave up 3 bases, with 13 bases separating them. Germline CDR1 is SGHAT and CDR2 is FQNNGV. The CDR3 here is CASSLRWGDTEAFF. Partial CDR3 DNA: TGTGCCAGCAGCCTTAGGTGGGGGGACACTGAA. Supplemented by reference TRBV11-2 and TRBJ1-1, the full variable domain reads EAGVAQSPRYKIIEKRQSVAFWCNPISGHATLYWYQQILGQGPKLLIQFQNNGVVDDSQLPKDRFSAERLKGVDSTLKIQPAKLEDSAVYLCASSLRWGDTEAFFGQGTRLTVV.

A note on this clone: The CDR3 extends 3 residues past the end of the read, so its final part is completed from the germline J gene. The chain joins TRBV20-1 to TRBJ1-3; D unresolved. The CDR3 contains 13 residues. Trimming cost V 6 bases and J 5 bases, with 14 bases left between them. CDR1 and CDR2 (germline): DFQATT, SNEGSKA (reference sequence). The sequenced CDR3 bases are TGCAGTGCCCCAGTTCCGCCACGAAACACC. Amino acids: CSAPVPPRNT. The CDR3 as a whole reads CSAPVPPRNTIYF.

About this clone: The CDR3 end falls 3 residues outside the read, so it is completed with the germline J gene. The chain joins TRBV6-1 to TRBJ1-5, with D maybe TRBD1 (6 bases). The CDR3 spans 16 residues. Trimming pared 2 bases from V and 4 bases from J, leaving 15 bases between. Germline assignment: CDR1 MNHNS and CDR2 SASEGT. The CDR3 loop is CASSEIHRDKNQPQHF. The CDR3 bases that were read are TGTGCCAGCAGTGAAATCCACAGGGATAAGAATCAGCCC.

With respect to this clone: The read finishes 3 residues shy of the CDR3 end, and the germline J gene is used to complete it. The gene calls are TRBV19 and TRBJ2-3, with D uncertain. The germline gives CDR1 LNHDA, CDR2 SQIVND (reference sequence). V gave up 6 bases and J gave up 1 base, with 5 bases separating them. CDR3 size: 12 residues. Incomplete CDR3 DNA: TGTGCCAGTAGAAGCGGCACAGATACG. This gives the protein CASRSGTDT. The CDR3 in its entirety is CASRSGTDTQYF.

On this clone itself: Sequencing ends 3 residues short of the CDR3 end; the germline J gene provides the rest. This chain joins TRBV19 and TRBJ2-1; 14 bases align to TRBD2. This CDR3 region has 15 residues. Germline CDR1 and CDR2: LNHDA and SQIVND (reference sequence). The J segment lost 6 bases and the V segment lost 5 bases, leaving 3 bases of the junction unmatched. The DNA read from the CDR3 is TGTGCCAGTAGTCAGGGACTAGCGGGAGTCAATGAG. Amino acid sequence: CASSQGLAGVNE. In full, the CDR3 reads CASSQGLAGVNEQFF.

Details on this clone: The read terminates 3 residues ahead of where the CDR3 ends, so the germline J gene completes it. V gene TRBV2 combines with J gene TRBJ2-5; 9 positions agree with TRBD2. The CDR3 consists of 15 residues. From germline, CDR1 is SNHLY and CDR2 FYNNEI. J was trimmed by 2 bases and V by 3 bases; bases with no gene match: 4. The sequenced part of the CDR3 DNA is TGTGCCAGCAGTGACGTAGCGGGGGCACAAGAGACC. Translation: CASSDVAGAQET. Given in full, the CDR3 is CASSDVAGAQETQYF.

Details on this clone: The read gets to within 3 residues of the CDR3 end, and the germline J gene fills in the rest. V gene TRBV5-1 combines with J gene TRBJ1-2; the D is unclear. CDR1 and CDR2 (germline): SGHRS, YFSETQ. V was pared by 1 base and J by 0 bases, with 7 bases between. The CDR3 has 14 residues. The CDR3 bases that were read are TGCGCCAGCAGCTTGTCCGCGGCTAACTATGGC. It is translated as CASSLSAANYG. The complete CDR3 protein is CASSLSAANYGYTF. Drawing the rest from reference TRBV5-1 and TRBJ1-2, the complete variable domain is KAGVTQTPRYLIKTRGQQVTLSCSPISGHRSVSWYQQTPGQGLQFLFEYFSETQRNKGNFPGRFSGRQFSNSRSEMNVSTLELGDSALYLCASSLSAANYGYTFGSGTRLTVV.

In the case of this clone: The read terminates 3 residues ahead of where the CDR3 ends, so the germline J gene completes it. The chain couples TRBV5-1 to TRBJ2-2; a possible D gene is TRBD2 (6 bases). Trimming removed 0 bases from V and 7 bases from J, with 13 bases in between. CDR3 length: 15 residues. The germline gives CDR1 SGHRS, CDR2 YFSETQ. The sequenced CDR3 bases are TGCGCCAGCAGCTTGGCCGCGGGATTGGACGGGGAG. This translates into CASSLAAGLDGE. The whole CDR3 protein reads CASSLAAGLDGELFF.

Of note for this clone: The read halts 3 residues ahead of the CDR3 end, with the missing end drawn from the germline J gene. V is TRBV10-3 and J is TRBJ2-7; 7 nucleotides line up with TRBD2. Germline CDR1 ENHRY, CDR2 SYGVKD. The CDR3 consists of 11 residues. J gave up 3 bases and V 10 bases, and 3 bases lay outside the gene matches. Incomplete CDR3 DNA: TGTGCCACGGGGGGACTCTACGAG. This codes for CATGGLYE. From start to end, the CDR3 is CATGGLYEQYF.

Details on this clone: Coverage ceases 3 residues before the CDR3 finishes, and the germline J gene fills in the end. J is TRBJ1-4 and V is TRBV20-1; maybe TRBD1 (6 bases). The CDR3 is 14 residues long. Germline V gives CDR1 DFQATT, CDR2 SNEGSKA (reference sequence). Trimming removed 3 bases from V and 8 bases from J, with 16 bases in between. The CDR3 is CSASQGGGREKLFF. The sequenced CDR3 bases are TGCAGTGCTAGTCAAGGGGGGGGTCGGGAAAAA.

Details on this clone: The CDR3 end lies 3 residues beyond the end of the read and is filled in from the germline J gene. This chain connects TRBV12-5 to TRBJ2-5; tentatively, D is TRBD1 (5 bases). Looked up from germline, CDR1 is LGHNT and CDR2 is FRNRAP. V was shortened by 0 bases and J by 1 base, with 15 bases between the two germline ends. The CDR3 runs 17 residues. The CDR3 loop is CASGLVVRWGLQETQYF. The sequenced CDR3 bases are TGTGCTAGTGGTTTGGTGGTCCGATGGGGCCTCCAAGAGACC.

This CDR3 reads CASSLGQGATEAFF. Incomplete CDR3 DNA: TGTGCCAGCAGTCTAGGACAGGGGGCCACTGAA. This chain joins TRBV28 and TRBJ1-1, with 11 bases aligning to TRBD1. Coverage ceases 3 residues before the CDR3 finishes, and the germline J gene fills in the end. CDR3 size: 14 residues. Germline V gene data show CDR1 as MDHEN and CDR2 as SYDVKM. V lost 5 bases and J lost 4; bases outside the gene matches: 3.

About this clone: Coverage ceases 3 residues before the CDR3 finishes, and the germline J gene fills in the end. This chain links TRBV20-1 with TRBJ1-1; 12 nucleotides line up with TRBD1. CDR3 size: 17 residues. V shed 6 bases, J shed 1 base, and the junction held 12 bases outside the gene matches. Germline V gene sequence: CDR1 DFQATT, CDR2 SNEGSKA (reference sequence). The CDR3 protein is CSAPTYGTGGQNTEAFF. The part of the CDR3 DNA that was read is TGCAGTGCGCCAACCTACGGGACAGGGGGCCAGAACACTGAA.

Notes on this clone: Read sequence stops 3 residues before the CDR3 end, and the germline J gene provides the missing end. The chain couples TRBV29-1 to TRBJ1-3; tentatively, D is TRBD1 (5 bases). CDR3 length equals 13 residues. The V gene's germline CDR1 is SQVTM and CDR2 ANQGSEA. V was shortened by 7 bases and J by 0 bases, with 10 bases between the two germline ends. Incomplete CDR3 DNA: TGCAGCGCTGGGACTGACTCTGGAAACACC. It codes for CSAGTDSGNT. The CDR3 in full is CSAGTDSGNTIYF.

About this clone itself: Read data end 3 residues before the CDR3 end; the end is taken from the germline J gene. This chain uses TRBV19 with TRBJ2-7; 10 positions match TRBD1. Germline V gene sequence: CDR1 LNHDA, CDR2 SQIVND (reference sequence). Trimming took 5 bases from V and 1 from J; bases not matched to a gene: 5. This CDR3 comprises 15 residues. This CDR3 reads CASSVTGGQSYEQYF. The part of the CDR3 DNA that was read is TGTGCCAGTAGTGTGACAGGGGGCCAGTCCTACGAG.

In terms of frequency, this clone is medium-sized. CDR3 residues: CASRPQGLGEAFF. Partial CDR3 DNA: TGTGCCAGCAGACCTCAGGGACTGGGAGAA. V usage is TRBV14 and J usage is TRBJ1-1; a weak D match, TRBD1 (5 bases). The read finishes 3 residues shy of the CDR3 end, and the germline J gene is used to complete it. The CDR3 is made up of 13 amino acids. The germline V gene has CDR1 SGHDN and CDR2 FVKESK.

Concerning this clone itself: The sequenced fragment ends 3 residues before the CDR3 boundary, so the rest is inferred from the germline J gene. V gene TRBV19 combines with J gene TRBJ2-2; D gene unclear. The CDR3 is 14 residues long. V lost 5 bases to trimming and J lost 1 base, with 8 bases between them. In germline, CDR1 is LNHDA, CDR2 SQIVND (reference sequence). The part of the CDR3 DNA that was read is TGTGCCAGTAGTCTACAGTGGAACACCGGGGAG. Protein product: CASSLQWNTGE. Given in full, the CDR3 is CASSLQWNTGELFF.

Concerning this clone: The read ends 3 residues shy of where the CDR3 ends; the end is completed using the germline J gene. The chain has TRBV20-1 and TRBJ1-1; 10 nucleotides align to TRBD1. The germline V gene has CDR1 DFQATT and CDR2 SNEGSKA (reference sequence). The V segment lost 6 bases and the J segment 6 bases; nucleotides outside the gene matches: 13. The CDR3 extends over 15 amino acids. This CDR3 is CSARTPTGGRSEAFF. Partial CDR3 DNA: TGCAGTGCCAGGACCCCGACAGGGGGCAGGTCTGAA.

For this clone: The CDR3 extends 3 residues past the end of the read, so its final part is completed from the germline J gene. V is TRBV2 and J is TRBJ1-5, with 7 nucleotides matching TRBD1. With V trimmed by 11 bases and J by 4 bases, 14 bases remained unmatched. From germline, CDR1 is SNHLY and CDR2 FYNNEI. This CDR3 region has 15 residues. CDR3 amino acids: CACESEGASNQPQHF. The CDR3 bases that were read are TGTGCCTGTGAGTCGGAGGGGGCCTCTAATCAGCCC.

To note about this clone: The read ends 3 residues shy of where the CDR3 ends; the end is completed using the germline J gene. The J gene is TRBJ1-4, the V gene TRBV11-1; 8 positions agree with TRBD1. The CDR3 totals 15 residues. The trim removed 6 bases at V and 8 bases at J, leaving 11 bases unmatched. CDR1 is SGHAT and CDR2 is FQDESV in the germline V gene (reference sequence). CDR3 amino acids: CASSRFGQGSEKLFF. CDR3 DNA (partial): TGTGCCAGCAGTCGGTTTGGACAGGGAAGCGAAAAA.